The rows below give T cell receptor beta chains drawn from one sample of a study of CD8+ T cells in alopecia areata. The method was immunoSEQ multiplex PCR; TCRdb's version includes in-frame clones alone and lacks a portion of them. The table records about 190,000 clones, about 60% of them present only once. The sample in question was CD4+ T cells sorted from blood, obtained at week 4, from a patient treated with tofacitinib. These receptors came from a human donor with alopecia areata. Both conserved end residues are part of each CDR3.

cdr3_aa,v_call,j_call
CSVDLGSGGFYEQFF,TRBV29-1,TRBJ2-1
CATLPRGDSNQPQHF,TRBV10-3,TRBJ1-5
CASSFQENTEAFF,TRBV11-3,TRBJ1-1
CASSSQGSNEQFF,TRBV5-1,TRBJ2-1
CASSLNPGTYNEQFF,TRBV7-3,TRBJ2-1
CSVEAPGGFYEQYF,TRBV29-1,TRBJ2-7
CAWSARLDSDQETQYF,TRBV30,TRBJ2-5
CAWSEGLPYEQYF,TRBV30,TRBJ2-7
CASSSWTRSSYNEQFF,TRBV28,TRBJ2-1
CASSQAWGGSSYEQYF,TRBV4-3,TRBJ2-7
CASSRGQFTDTQYF,TRBV4-3,TRBJ2-3
CSVCTRTGCYEQYF,TRBV29-1,TRBJ2-7
CASIRASGRNEQFF,TRBV6-6,TRBJ2-1
CASSQTSARNSYEQYF,TRBV4-2,TRBJ2-7
CASLRDRGPANYGYTF,TRBV2,TRBJ1-2
CSVVGGINEQYF,TRBV29-1,TRBJ2-7
CASSSPPTGTRTSEQYF,TRBV28,TRBJ2-7
CASQKPLNTGELFF,TRBV7-9,TRBJ2-2
CASSQGQGAGTDTQYF,TRBV4-1,TRBJ2-3
CATSSRIAVDRNEQFF,TRBV15,TRBJ2-1
CSVVPRETQYF,TRBV29-1,TRBJ2-5
CATSRRIGTANEQYF,TRBV15,TRBJ2-7
CAWSTGGAEQFF,TRBV30,TRBJ2-1
CASSRSTDTQYF,TRBV30,TRBJ2-3
CASRQTGNTNNEQFF,TRBV6-1,TRBJ2-1
CSAGGQNNQPQHF,TRBV29-1,TRBJ1-5
CATSRDRHSYEQYF,TRBV15,TRBJ2-7
CAWSWDSVSTEAFF,TRBV30,TRBJ1-1